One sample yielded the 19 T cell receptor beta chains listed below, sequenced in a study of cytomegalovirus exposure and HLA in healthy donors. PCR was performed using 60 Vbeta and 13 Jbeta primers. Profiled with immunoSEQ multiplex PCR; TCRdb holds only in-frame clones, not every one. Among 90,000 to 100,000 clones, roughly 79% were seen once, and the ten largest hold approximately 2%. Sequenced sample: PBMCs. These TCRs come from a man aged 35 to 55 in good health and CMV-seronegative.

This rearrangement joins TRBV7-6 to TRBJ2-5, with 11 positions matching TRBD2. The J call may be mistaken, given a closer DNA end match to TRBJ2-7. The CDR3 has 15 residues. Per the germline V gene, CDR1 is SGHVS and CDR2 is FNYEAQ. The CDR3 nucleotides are TGTGCCAGCAGTGGAACTAGCGGGGGAGCCTACGAGCAGTACTTC. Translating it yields CASSGTSGGAYEQYF.

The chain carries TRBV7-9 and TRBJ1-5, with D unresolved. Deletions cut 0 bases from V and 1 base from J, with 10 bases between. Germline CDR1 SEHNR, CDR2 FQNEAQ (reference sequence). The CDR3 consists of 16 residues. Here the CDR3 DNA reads TGTGCCAGCAGCTTAGCGTCCGGGAGAAGCAATCAGCCCCAGCATTTT. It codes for CASSLASGRSNQPQHF.

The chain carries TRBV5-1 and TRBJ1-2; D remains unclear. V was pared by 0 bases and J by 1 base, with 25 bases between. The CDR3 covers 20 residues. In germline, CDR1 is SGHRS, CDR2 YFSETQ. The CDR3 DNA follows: TGCGCCAGCAGCTTGGATTACGTAGGGAGCGTAATCTCGGATAACTATGGCTACACCTTC. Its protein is CASSLDYVGSVISDNYGYTF.

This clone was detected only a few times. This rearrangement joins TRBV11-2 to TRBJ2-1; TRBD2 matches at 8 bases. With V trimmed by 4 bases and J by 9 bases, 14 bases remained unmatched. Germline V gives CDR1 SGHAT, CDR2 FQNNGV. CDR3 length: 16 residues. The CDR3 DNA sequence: TGTGCCAGCAGCTCCCTTCTCAGCGGGAGTTCAAGTGAGCAGTTCTTC. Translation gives CASSSLLSGSSSEQFF. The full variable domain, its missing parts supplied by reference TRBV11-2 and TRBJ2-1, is EAGVAQSPRYKIIEKRQSVAFWCNPISGHATLYWYQQILGQGPKLLIQFQNNGVVDDSQLPKDRFSAERLKGVDSTLKIQPAKLEDSAVYLCASSSLLSGSSSEQFFGPGTRLTVL.

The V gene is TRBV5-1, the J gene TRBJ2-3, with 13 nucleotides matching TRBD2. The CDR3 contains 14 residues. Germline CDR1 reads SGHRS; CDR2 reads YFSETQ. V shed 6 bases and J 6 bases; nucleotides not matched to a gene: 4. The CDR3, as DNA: TGCGCCAGCAAACTAGCGGGAGGGATGGATACGCAGTATTTT. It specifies CASKLAGGMDTQYF.

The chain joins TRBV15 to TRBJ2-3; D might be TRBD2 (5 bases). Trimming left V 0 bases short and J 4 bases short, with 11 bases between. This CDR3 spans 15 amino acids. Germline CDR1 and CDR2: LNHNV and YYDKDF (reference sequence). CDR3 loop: CATSRDNGGSDTQYF. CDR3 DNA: TGTGCCACCAGCAGAGATAATGGAGGCTCAGATACGCAGTATTTT.

The CDR3 DNA reads as TGTGCCAGTATGTTACAGGGGGCCAACTATGGCTACACCTTC. It specifies CASMLQGANYGYTF. The chain carries TRBV19 and TRBJ1-2; the match to TRBD1 covers 9 bases. Trimming at V came to 7 bases and at J to 2 bases, leaving 5 bases not matched to a gene. CDR1 is LNHDA, CDR2 SQIVND, per germline (reference sequence). The CDR3 consists of 14 residues.

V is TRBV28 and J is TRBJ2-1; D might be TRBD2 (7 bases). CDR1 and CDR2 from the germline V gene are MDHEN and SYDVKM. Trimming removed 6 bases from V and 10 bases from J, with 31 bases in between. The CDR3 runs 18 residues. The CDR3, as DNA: TGTGCCAGCAGACGCGGGGGCCAATTCGGGAGCGCCCTGTGGGAGCAGTTCTTC. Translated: CASRRGGQFGSALWEQFF.

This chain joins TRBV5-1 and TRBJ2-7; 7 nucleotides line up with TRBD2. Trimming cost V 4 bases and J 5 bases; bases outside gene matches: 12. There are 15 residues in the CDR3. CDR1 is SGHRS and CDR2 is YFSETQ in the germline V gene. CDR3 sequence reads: CASSTSAGVDHEQYF. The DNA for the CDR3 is TGCGCCAGCAGCACCTCCGCGGGAGTCGACCACGAGCAGTACTTC.

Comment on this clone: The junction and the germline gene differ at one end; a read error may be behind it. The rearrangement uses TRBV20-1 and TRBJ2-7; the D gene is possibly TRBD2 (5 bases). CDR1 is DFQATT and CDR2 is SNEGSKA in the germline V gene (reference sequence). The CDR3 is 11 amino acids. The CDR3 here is CSARGPYEQYF. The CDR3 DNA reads TGCAGTGCGAGAGGGCCCTACGAGCAGTACTTC.

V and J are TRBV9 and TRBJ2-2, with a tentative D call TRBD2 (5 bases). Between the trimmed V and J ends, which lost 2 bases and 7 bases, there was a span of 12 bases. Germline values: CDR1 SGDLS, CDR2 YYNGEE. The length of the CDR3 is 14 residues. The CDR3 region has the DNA TGTGCCAGCAGCGTCCCGAGCCGGGGCGGGGAGCTGTTTTTT. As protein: CASSVPSRGGELFF.

Here the CDR3 reads CASTADRAGTGELFF. The DNA for the CDR3 is TGTGCCAGCACTGCGGACAGGGCTGGGACCGGGGAGCTGTTTTTT. The rearrangement uses TRBV27 and TRBJ2-2; 8 bases align to TRBD1. From germline, CDR1 is MNHEY and CDR2 SMNVEV (reference sequence). The trim removed 7 bases at V and 5 bases at J, leaving 9 bases unmatched. This CDR3 spans 15 amino acids.

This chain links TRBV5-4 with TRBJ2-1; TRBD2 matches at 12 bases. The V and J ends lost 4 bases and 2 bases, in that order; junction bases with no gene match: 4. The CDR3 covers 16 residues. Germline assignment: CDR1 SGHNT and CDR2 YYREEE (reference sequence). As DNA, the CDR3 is TGTGCCAGCAGCCCCGGACTAGCGGGGACCTACAATGAGCAGTTCTTC. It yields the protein CASSPGLAGTYNEQFF.

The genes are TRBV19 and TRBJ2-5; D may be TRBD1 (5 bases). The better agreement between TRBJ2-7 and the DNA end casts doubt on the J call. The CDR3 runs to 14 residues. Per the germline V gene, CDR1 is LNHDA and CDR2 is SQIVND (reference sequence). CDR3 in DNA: TGTGCCAGTAGTATAGGAACAGGTTCCTACGAGCAGTACTTC. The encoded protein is CASSIGTGSYEQYF.

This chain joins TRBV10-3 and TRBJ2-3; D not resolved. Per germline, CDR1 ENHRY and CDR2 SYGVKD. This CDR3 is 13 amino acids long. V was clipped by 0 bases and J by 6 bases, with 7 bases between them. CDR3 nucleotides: TGTGCCATCAGTGAGTCGTCCGTGGATACGCAGTATTTT. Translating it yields CAISESSVDTQYF.

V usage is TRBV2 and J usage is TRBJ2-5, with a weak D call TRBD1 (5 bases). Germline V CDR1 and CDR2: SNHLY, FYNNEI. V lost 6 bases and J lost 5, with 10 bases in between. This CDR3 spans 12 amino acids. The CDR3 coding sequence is TGTGCCAGCAGGGGGCCAGGGGAGACCCAGTACTTC. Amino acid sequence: CASRGPGETQYF.

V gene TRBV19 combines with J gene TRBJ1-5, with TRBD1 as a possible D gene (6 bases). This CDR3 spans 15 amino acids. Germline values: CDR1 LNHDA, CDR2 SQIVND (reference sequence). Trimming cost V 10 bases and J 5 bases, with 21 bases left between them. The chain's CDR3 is CATTPQGQNYQPQHF. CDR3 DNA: TGTGCCACAACCCCCCAGGGGCAAAATTATCAGCCCCAGCATTTT.

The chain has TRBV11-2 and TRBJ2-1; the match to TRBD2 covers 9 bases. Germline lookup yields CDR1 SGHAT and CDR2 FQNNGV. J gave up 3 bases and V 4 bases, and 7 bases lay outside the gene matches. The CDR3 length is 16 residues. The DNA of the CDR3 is TGTGCCAGCAGCTCTCGGGGAGCGGGAGGCTACAATGAGCAGTTCTTC. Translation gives CASSSRGAGGYNEQFF.

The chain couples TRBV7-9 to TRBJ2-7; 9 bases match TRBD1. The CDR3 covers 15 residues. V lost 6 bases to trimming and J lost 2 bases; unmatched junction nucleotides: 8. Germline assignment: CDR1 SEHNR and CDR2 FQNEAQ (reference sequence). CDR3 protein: CASSDRGGMAYEQYF. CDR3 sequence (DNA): TGTGCCAGCAGTGACAGGGGGGGGATGGCCTACGAGCAGTACTTC.